This T cell receptor (beta chain) was identified during a study of T cell responses to AZD1222 COVID-19 vaccine. Study findings and constraints: Baseline serology detected seropositivity in only five or six AZD1222 recipients. Sampling that yielded the repertoires occurred only after the peak T cell response. Of spike-specific TCRs, nearly half reportedly target regions left unmutated in variants.

This clone was seen just once. No antigen is known for it. V lost 3 bases to trimming and J lost 1 base; unmatched junction nucleotides: 2. This CDR3 is built from 14 residues. CDR1 is MNHEY and CDR2 is SMNVEV in the germline V gene (reference sequence). Measured with immunoSEQ multiplex PCR; TCRdb has only the in-frame clones, and not every one. The sample gives roughly 130,000 clones, about 90% of which show up once; about 4% is in the top ten. This TCR derives from an adult who received the AZD1222 COVID-19 vaccine. The material sequenced was peripheral blood, taken 28 days after the second AZD1222 dose. This chain joins TRBV27 and TRBJ1-1, with 7 bases matching TRBD1. The CDR3 DNA follows: TGTGCCAGCAGTTTCGGACAGGCGAACACTGAAGCTTTCTTT. Translation: CASSFGQANTEAFF.